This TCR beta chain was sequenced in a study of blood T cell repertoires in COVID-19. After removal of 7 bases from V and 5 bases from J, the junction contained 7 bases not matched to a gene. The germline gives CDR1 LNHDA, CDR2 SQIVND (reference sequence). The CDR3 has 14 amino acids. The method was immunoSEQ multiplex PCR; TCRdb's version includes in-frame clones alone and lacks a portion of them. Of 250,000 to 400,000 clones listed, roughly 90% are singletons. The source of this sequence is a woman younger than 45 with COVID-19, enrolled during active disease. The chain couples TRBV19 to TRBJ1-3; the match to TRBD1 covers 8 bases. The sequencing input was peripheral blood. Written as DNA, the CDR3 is TGTGCCAGTACCCGACAGGGGAATCGAAACACCATATATTTT. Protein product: CASTRQGNRNTIYF.